The source of this TCR beta chain is a study of T-cell reconstitution after alpha-beta-depleted transplantation in children. Unique molecular identifiers were used in preparing the TCRbeta library. TCRdb recomputed calls from the PCR reads with MiXCR, one row per CDR3 protein. The sample includes over 100,000 distinct CDR3 sequences, approximately 5.4% of them seen just once. Whole-study results and caveats: Reported findings indicate that, about two months after transplant, alpha-beta T cells came from several hundred expanded clones, which were derived from non-depleted graft cells. Several patients had high TCRbeta diversity at day 60; it came from surviving recipient T cells and thymic progenitors. When one year had passed after transplant, most T-cell counts and diversity came from newly produced T cells.

With regard to this clonotype: What it binds is unknown. This may be a read error: a much more frequent sequence differs by one nucleotide.

Between the trimmed V and J ends, which lost 8 bases and 4 bases, there was a span of 15 bases. The length of the CDR3 is 13 residues. Per the germline V gene, CDR1 is ENHRY and CDR2 is SYGVKD. This specimen was PBMCs, mostly from graft donor cells, taken 60 days after TCRalphabeta/CD19-depleted stem cell transplant. The origin of this receptor is a female patient between 2 and 15 years old who had a stem cell transplant for Fanconi anemia, so the T cells may come from the graft donor. V gene TRBV10-3 combines with J gene TRBJ2-7, with a possible D match to TRBD1 (6 bases). The CDR3 loop is CAIRIGGIYEQYF. The CDR3 DNA reads TGTGCCATCCGGATAGGGGGTATATACGAGCAGTACTTC.